The following is a T cell receptor beta chain sequence with its context. TCRdb's table, derived via immunoSEQ multiplex PCR, lists solely in-frame clones and lacks some. The data hold tens of thousands of clones, with roughly four fifths observed a single time. Germline values: CDR1 SEHNR, CDR2 FQNEAQ (reference sequence). V lost 1 base and J lost 10, with 17 bases in between. This CDR3 is 16 amino acids long. The data belong to a study of T cells in narcolepsy. Sequencing input: memory (CD45RA-) CD4+ T cells from blood. The chain carries TRBV7-9 and TRBJ1-6; D gene unclear. This TCR derives from a human donor in good health. The CDR3 spells CASSLEAGLAGSPLHF. The CDR3 region has the DNA TGTGCCAGCAGCTTAGAGGCAGGCCTTGCGGGGTCACCCCTCCACTTT.